This T cell receptor (beta chain) was profiled in a study of early T cells in non-severe SARS-CoV-2 infection. Across the whole study: Investigators sequenced bulk RNA drawn from unsorted whole blood, and chains remained unpaired.

Study-level points and caveats: Database matching using VDJdb favored anti-spike CD8 responses, with private and CD4 specificities left missing.

Germline V CDR1 and CDR2: SGHTA, FQGNSA. V was clipped by 2 bases and J by 2 bases, with 2 bases between them. CDR3 length equals 12 residues. Unique molecular identifiers were affixed to single, distinct cDNA molecules. TCRdb re-analysed the 5' RACE reads in MiXCR, keeping a single row per CDR3 protein. Among tens of thousands of distinct CDR3 sequences, 9.5% to 15% were seen once, and the ten largest hold approximately 2.6%. Remarks on this clonotype: Antigen: not known.

The source material was whole blood, sampled at baseline. The chain is built from TRBV7-2 and TRBJ2-3; D gene unclear. This clonotype originated in an adult who was a healthcare worker with PCR-confirmed SARS-CoV-2 infection or an uninfected control (not recorded which). The CDR3 spells CASSLYTDTQYF. For the CDR3, the DNA is TGTGCCAGCAGCTTATACACAGATACGCAGTATTTT.